These T cell receptor beta chains were read from a single sample in a study of PD-1 blockade in classical Hodgkin lymphoma. Sequencing used immunoSEQ multiplex PCR; TCRdb keeps in-frame clones, though not all of them. This sample has approximately 98,000 clones, with roughly nine tenths found just once. The sequenced sample was peripheral blood mononuclear cells (PBMCs), obtained before the second cycle of nivolumab. Receptors were obtained from a human donor with classical Hodgkin lymphoma. Both conserved end residues are part of each CDR3. Fields, in order: D gene, clone size, V gene, J gene, CDR3 DNA, CDR3 protein. A D gene is named only where the DNA matches it firmly. Clone sizes are given selectively: once, few, many, or a class where the clone is expanded.

-	-	TRBV4-3	TRBJ2-3	TGCGCCAGCAGCCAAGAAACGCGAGGCCTCTCGACAGATACGCAGTATTTT	CASSQETRGLSTDTQYF
TRBD2	-	TRBV6-1	TRBJ2-1	TGTGCCAGCAGTGAATTTCGGACTAGCCTATTCAATGAGCAGTTCTTC	CASSEFRTSLFNEQFF
TRBD2	-	TRBV5-6	TRBJ2-3	TGTGCCAGCAGCTTGGTCGACGGGACTAGCGGGAGCTACACAGATACGCAGTATTTT	CASSLVDGTSGSYTDTQYF
-	-	TRBV5-1	TRBJ1-5	TGCGCCAGCAGCTTGACAGGTAATAATAATCAGCCCCAGCATTTT	CASSLTGNNNQPQHF
-	-	TRBV27	TRBJ1-1	TGTGCCAGCGCCGACATTTTGACGAGCACTGAAGCTTTCTTT	CASADILTSTEAFF
TRBD1	-	TRBV7-9	TRBJ1-1	TGTGCCAGCAGCAGACAGGGCATGAACACTGAAGCTTTCTTT	CASSRQGMNTEAFF
-	-	TRBV6-4	TRBJ2-4	TGTGCCACCATGCTAGAGAGAGAAAACATTCAGTACTTC	CATMLERENIQYF
-	-	TRBV11-3	TRBJ2-2	TGTGCCAGCAGCTTAAACGTGCCGGGATGGACCGGGGAGCTGTTTTTT	CASSLNVPGWTGELFF
-	-	TRBV4-2	TRBJ2-5	TGTGCCAGCAGCCAAGAAATTTGGGTCGGAGAGACCCAGTACTTC	CASSQEIWVGETQYF
-	-	TRBV6-5	TRBJ1-2	TGTGCCAGCACCCAGGGCCACTATGGCTACACCTTC	CASTQGHYGYTF
TRBD1	-	TRBV5-1	TRBJ2-7	TGCGCCAGCAGCGCGACAGGGCAGGCCTACGAGCAGTACTTC	CASSATGQAYEQYF
-	few	TRBV6-5	TRBJ1-5	TGTGCCAGCAGCCGGACCCTCAATCAGCCCCAGCATTTT	CASSRTLNQPQHF
-	-	TRBV19	TRBJ2-1	TGTGCCAGTAGTCCAAGGCCGCGGGGCTACGAGCAGTTCTTC	CASSPRPRGYEQFF
-	-	TRBV5-8	TRBJ2-7	TGTGCCAGCAGCTGTCGTACCGCCTGCAATAGCTCCTACGAGCAGTACTTC	CASSCRTACNSSYEQYF
TRBD2	-	TRBV7-2	TRBJ2-1	TGTGCCAGCAGCTCGGCACTAGCGGAATACAATGAGCAGTTCTTC	CASSSALAEYNEQFF
-	-	TRBV6-1	TRBJ2-7	TGTGCCATCAACGAGGGGGAGAGGGGCGAGCAGTACTTC	CAINEGERGEQYF
TRBD2	-	TRBV10-2	TRBJ2-4	TGCGCCAGCAGTGAGCCCTACGAGCGGGGTCTAGCCAAAAACATTCAGTACTTC	CASSEPYERGLAKNIQYF
-	-	TRBV28	TRBJ1-1	TGTGCCAGCAGGACAGGCATGCGGGCTTTCTTT	CASRTGMRAFF
-	once	TRBV2	TRBJ1-2	TGTGCCAGCAGTGTCCAAGGTCAAAGCTCCTATGGCTACACCTTC	CASSVQGQSSYGYTF
-	-	TRBV27	TRBJ2-3	TGTGCCAGCAGTGACCCTGGACAGCGGGATAGCACAGATACGCAGTATTTT	CASSDPGQRDSTDTQYF
-	-	TRBV4-3	TRBJ1-1	TGCGCCAGCAGCCAAGAGATACGGGCTGAAGCTTTCTTT	CASSQEIRAEAFF
-	-	TRBV5-1	TRBJ2-3	TGCGCCAGCAGCTTGGGCAGGGGGGGCACAGATACGCAGTATTTT	CASSLGRGGTDTQYF
-	-	TRBV5-8	TRBJ1-4	TGTGCCAGCAGCTTGGAGTTAACTAATGAAAAACTGTTTTTT	CASSLELTNEKLFF
-	-	TRBV11-2	TRBJ1-1	TGTGCCAGCAGCTTCGGACGGGATCGGAACACTGAAGCTTTCTTT	CASSFGRDRNTEAFF
TRBD1	-	TRBV5-1	TRBJ2-2	TGCGCCAGCAGCTTGGCCGGGACAGGGAACACCGGGGAGCTGTTTTTT	CASSLAGTGNTGELFF
-	-	TRBV6-1	TRBJ2-5	TGTGCCAGCAGTGCTAACGGGGGAAGGGAGACCCAGTACTTC	CASSANGGRETQYF
-	-	TRBV19	TRBJ1-1	TGTGCCAGTAGTGCCGAGAGATACATGAACACTGAAGCTTTCTTT	CASSAERYMNTEAFF
TRBD1	-	TRBV9	TRBJ1-2	TGTGCCAGCAGCGTAGGGGGTCAGGGGGCTGGTGGCTACACCTTC	CASSVGGQGAGGYTF
TRBD2	-	TRBV29-1	TRBJ2-5	TGCGCTTTGGGACTAGCGGGCGAGACGCAAGAGACCCAGTACTTC	CALGLAGETQETQYF
-	-	TRBV11-3	TRBJ2-1	TGTGCCAGCAGCCCGGTTAGCCACGGTGAGCAGTTCTTC	CASSPVSHGEQFF
-	-	TRBV11-2	TRBJ1-1	TGTGCCAGCAGCCGACCGCCCCAGGGGATAAGCACTGAAGCTTTCTTT	CASSRPPQGISTEAFF
-	-	TRBV27	TRBJ1-5	TGTGCCAGCAGTACAGTGGGTCAGCCCCAGCATTTT	CASSTVGQPQHF
-	-	TRBV7-9	TRBJ2-7	TGTGCCAGCAGTTCTTACGGGCCCTACGAGCAGTACTTC	CASSSYGPYEQYF
-	-	TRBV10-3	TRBJ1-5	TGTGCCATCAGTGAGTCTGGGTTAAATCAGCCCCAGCATTTT	CAISESGLNQPQHF